Listed below are T cell receptor beta chains from one sample, sequenced in a study of OX40 agonist ivuxolimab in advanced cancers. Produced via immunoSEQ multiplex PCR; TCRdb's table is partial and in-frame only. The sample holds over 55,000 clones, about nine tenths seen once. Source: CD4+ or CD8+ T cells sorted from blood, taken in a trial of the OX40 agonist ivuxolimab. These receptors were obtained from an adult with an advanced solid tumor such as melanoma, head and neck, liver or kidney cancer. CDR3s include the opening cysteine and the closing phenylalanine or tryptophan. The D gene is left open where the match is weak. Expanded clones are given a class, and other clones once, few, many or no size at all.

CDR3: CASSFYAGGQDEQFF
DNA: TGTGCCAGCAGCTTTTACGCGGGGGGGCAGGATGAGCAGTTCTTC
V: TRBV7-2
J: TRBJ2-1
size: -
D: TRBD2

CDR3: CASSLAWVPLSYNEQFF
DNA: TGTGCCAGCAGCTTGGCTTGGGTTCCCCTCTCCTACAATGAGCAGTTCTTC
V: TRBV5-4
J: TRBJ2-1
size: once
D: -

CDR3: CASSLLAGGIYEQYF
DNA: TGTGCCAGCAGCTTACTTGCGGGGGGCATCTACGAGCAGTACTTC
V: TRBV7-3
J: TRBJ2-7
size: -
D: TRBD2

CDR3: CASSLWGQGRVEAFF
DNA: TGTGCCAGCAGCTTATGGGGACAGGGGCGGGTTGAAGCTTTCTTT
V: TRBV7-9
J: TRBJ1-1
size: -
D: TRBD1

CDR3: CASSTAGTVVTQYF
DNA: TGTGCCAGCAGCACCGCCGGGACAGTGGTGACCCAGTACTTC
V: TRBV7-2
J: TRBJ2-5
size: -
D: TRBD1

CDR3: CASSRAAGNIQYF
DNA: TGTGCCAGCAGTCGTGCAGCGGGAAACATTCAGTACTTC
V: TRBV6-5
J: TRBJ2-4
size: -
D: -

CDR3: CASSVYRTGGETQYF
DNA: TGTGCCAGCAGTGTGTACAGGACCGGCGGGGAGACCCAGTACTTC
V: TRBV2
J: TRBJ2-5
size: -
D: -

CDR3: CASKGTGLTAEAFF
DNA: TGTGCCAGTAAGGGGACAGGCCTCACCGCTGAAGCTTTCTTT
V: TRBV19
J: TRBJ1-1
size: -
D: TRBD1

CDR3: CASETGMNEKLFF
DNA: TGTGCCAGCGAAACAGGGATGAATGAAAAACTGTTTTTT
V: TRBV6-1
J: TRBJ1-4
size: -
D: -

CDR3: CASSSDRDYDNEQFF
DNA: TGTGCCAGCAGCTCAGACCGGGACTATGACAATGAGCAGTTCTTC
V: TRBV11-2
J: TRBJ2-1
size: -
D: TRBD2

CDR3: CASSSAGAGANVLTF
DNA: TGTGCCAGCAGCTCGGCAGGGGCTGGGGCCAACGTCCTGACTTTC
V: TRBV7-2
J: TRBJ2-6
size: -
D: -

CDR3: CASRSSGGSLSYNEQFF
DNA: TGTGCCAGCAGGTCTAGCGGGGGTTCTCTCTCCTACAATGAGCAGTTCTTC
V: TRBV7-2
J: TRBJ2-1
size: -
D: TRBD2

CDR3: CASRPPGQAAEAFF
DNA: TGTGCCAGCAGGCCTCCGGGACAGGCCGCTGAAGCTTTCTTT
V: TRBV6-5
J: TRBJ1-1
size: once
D: TRBD1

CDR3: CASRGLVGGPGEQYF
DNA: TGTGCCAGTAGGGGTTTGGTGGGAGGGCCCGGCGAGCAGTACTTC
V: TRBV19
J: TRBJ2-7
size: -
D: TRBD2

CDR3: CASSPLAGDYNEQFF
DNA: TGTGCCAGTAGTCCCCTAGCGGGGGACTACAATGAGCAGTTCTTC
V: TRBV19
J: TRBJ2-1
size: -
D: TRBD2

CDR3: CASSFGGLRGTEAFF
DNA: TGTGCCAGCAGTTTCGGAGGCCTCAGGGGCACTGAAGCTTTCTTT
V: TRBV28
J: TRBJ1-1
size: -
D: -

CDR3: CASSVVGSSYNEQFF
DNA: TGTGCCAGCAGCGTAGTGGGAAGCTCCTACAATGAGCAGTTCTTC
V: TRBV9
J: TRBJ2-1
size: -
D: -

CDR3: CASNPDRMNTEAFF
DNA: TGTGCCAGTAACCCCGACAGGATGAACACTGAAGCTTTCTTT
V: TRBV19
J: TRBJ1-1
size: -
D: -

CDR3: CASSPVKGQYNEQFF
DNA: TGTGCCAGCAGCCCGGTTAAGGGACAGTACAATGAGCAGTTCTTC
V: TRBV6-1
J: TRBJ2-1
size: -
D: TRBD1

CDR3: CASSTPTSGTDTQYF
DNA: TGTGCCAGCAGCACCCCGACTAGCGGCACAGATACGCAGTATTTT
V: TRBV5-4
J: TRBJ2-3
size: -
D: TRBD2

CDR3: CASSIGPNTEAFF
DNA: TGTGCCAGTAGTATAGGCCCGAACACTGAAGCTTTCTTT
V: TRBV19
J: TRBJ1-1
size: -
D: -

CDR3: CASSQAQVTATEAFF
DNA: TGTGCCAGCAGCCAAGCACAGGTCACGGCCACTGAAGCTTTCTTT
V: TRBV4-2
J: TRBJ1-1
size: -
D: -

CDR3: CASSFPQFGNQPQHF
DNA: TGTGCCAGCAGTTTCCCCCAGTTTGGGAATCAGCCCCAGCATTTT
V: TRBV28
J: TRBJ1-5
size: -
D: -

CDR3: CASSYISLPSGNTIYF
DNA: TGTGCCAGCAGTTACATTTCGCTCCCCTCTGGAAACACCATATATTTT
V: TRBV6-5
J: TRBJ1-3
size: -
D: -

CDR3: CARASTENTEAFF
DNA: TGTGCCAGGGCCTCGACAGAGAACACTGAAGCTTTCTTT
V: TRBV2
J: TRBJ1-1
size: -
D: -

CDR3: CASSLDSGTEAFF
DNA: TGTGCCAGCAGCTTAGATTCGGGCACTGAAGCTTTCTTT
V: TRBV11-2
J: TRBJ1-1
size: -
D: -

CDR3: CASSRQDQPQHF
DNA: TGTGCCAGCAGCAGACAGGACCAGCCCCAGCATTTT
V: TRBV2
J: TRBJ1-5
size: few
D: -

CDR3: CASRTSGGDLSSYNEQFF
DNA: TGTGCCAGTAGGACTAGCGGGGGGGACCTCAGCTCCTACAATGAGCAGTTCTTC
V: TRBV19
J: TRBJ2-1
size: -
D: TRBD2

CDR3: CASSQAGGGNEQFF
DNA: TGTGCTAGCAGTCAGGCCGGGGGAGGGAATGAGCAGTTCTTC
V: TRBV6-1
J: TRBJ2-1
size: -
D: TRBD2

CDR3: CASSRIDSTDTQYF
DNA: TGTGCCAGCAGCCGAATAGACAGCACAGATACGCAGTATTTT
V: TRBV4-2
J: TRBJ2-3
size: -
D: -

CDR3: CAISESRQREGGYTF
DNA: TGTGCCATCAGTGAGTCGAGACAGCGTGAGGGTGGCTACACCTTC
V: TRBV10-3
J: TRBJ1-2
size: -
D: -

CDR3: CASSPVPGPSGNTIYF
DNA: TGTGCCAGCTCCCCCGTACCGGGGCCCTCTGGAAACACCATATATTTT
V: TRBV18
J: TRBJ1-3
size: -
D: -

CDR3: CASRTSGTGSYEQYF
DNA: TGTGCCAGTAGGACCTCAGGGACAGGTTCCTACGAGCAGTACTTC
V: TRBV19
J: TRBJ2-7
size: -
D: TRBD1

CDR3: CASSMDRGSEAFF
DNA: TGTGCCAGTAGTATGGACAGGGGGTCTGAAGCTTTCTTT
V: TRBV19
J: TRBJ1-1
size: -
D: TRBD1

CDR3: CATLPGQGTGSGNEKLFF
DNA: TGTGCCACCCTACCGGGACAGGGTACAGGGTCGGGTAATGAAAAACTGTTTTTT
V: TRBV28
J: TRBJ1-4
size: -
D: TRBD1

CDR3: CASSFGGTRLRETQYF
DNA: TGTGCCAGCAGCTTTGGGGGCACCAGACTTAGAGAGACCCAGTACTTC
V: TRBV7-3
J: TRBJ2-5
size: once
D: -

CDR3: CASSFGNTGELFF
DNA: TGTGCCAGCAGCTTTGGGAACACCGGGGAGCTGTTTTTT
V: TRBV5-4
J: TRBJ2-2
size: -
D: -

CDR3: CASSLRDGSYSYGYTF
DNA: TGTGCCAGCAGTTTGAGGGACGGGTCTTATTCATATGGCTACACCTTC
V: TRBV28
J: TRBJ1-2
size: once
D: -

CDR3: CASSGPHGTSGRNEQFF
DNA: TGTGCCAGCAGCGGCCCCCACGGGACTAGCGGTAGGAATGAGCAGTTCTTC
V: TRBV9
J: TRBJ2-1
size: -
D: TRBD2

CDR3: CASSPTGTANTGELFF
DNA: TGTGCCAGCAGTCCCACAGGGACGGCGAACACCGGGGAGCTGTTTTTT
V: TRBV28
J: TRBJ2-2
size: -
D: -

CDR3: CASSRAPLDIYGYTF
DNA: TGTGCCAGCAGCCGGGCGCCCCTCGACATCTATGGCTACACCTTC
V: TRBV28
J: TRBJ1-2
size: -
D: -